What follows is one TCR beta chain and its context. These data originate in a study of cytotoxic CD8 clonotypes in ibrutinib-treated CLL. Study as a whole: Among the patients, some eleven presented as relapsed/refractory and around 16 as treatment-naive; 17 showed unmutated IGHV. On average, over 80,000 productive rearrangements and more than 200,000 productive templates per sample.

About 2.2 micrograms of genomic DNA, which was extracted from cryopreserved PBMCs, served as the material used for the TCR beta libraries. The table came from immunoSEQ multiplex PCR; TCRdb's copy has only in-frame clones and leaves some out. The profile shows 35,000 to 45,000 clones, approximately 48% of them singletons. The source material was PBMCs, sampled before ibrutinib treatment. The receptor's source is a human donor with chronic lymphocytic leukemia.

As DNA, the CDR3 is TGTGCCATCAGCGCAACAGGGGACACTGAAGCTTTCTTT. Its protein product is CAISATGDTEAFF. This chain joins TRBV10-3 and TRBJ1-1, with 7 bases matching TRBD1. The V and J ends lost 6 bases and 3 bases, in that order; junction bases with no gene match: 4. The germline CDR1 and CDR2 sequences are ENHRY and SYGVKD. The length of the CDR3 is 13 residues.